One and the same sample provided the 31 T cell receptor beta chains below, sequenced in a study of control samples from healthy donors and cancer patients. Produced via immunoSEQ multiplex PCR; TCRdb's table is partial and in-frame only. Altogether fewer than 25,000 clones are present, around 90% being singletons, with the ten largest covering about 9%. The specimen sequenced was PBMCs. The source of these receptors is a woman aged 60-75 years with head and neck cancer.

This clone was observed a handful of times. The chain's CDR3 is CATRRGGENTEAFF. CDR3 sequence (DNA): TGTGCCACCCGCAGGGGAGGGGAGAACACTGAAGCTTTCTTT. This chain links TRBV24-1 with TRBJ1-1; possible D gene TRBD1, 6 bases. This CDR3 is built from 14 residues. Germline CDR1 and CDR2: KGHDR and SFDVKD. Trimming pared 9 bases from V and 1 base from J, leaving 14 bases between.

This clone was counted once. The rearrangement uses TRBV29-1 and TRBJ2-2; 7 nucleotides agree with TRBD1. Germline CDR1 is SQVTM and CDR2 is ANQGSEA. The CDR3 is 14 amino acids. With 4 bases clipped from V and 5 bases from J, the junction kept 7 bases outside the gene matches. The CDR3: CSVAGGTRTGELFF. The CDR3 nucleotides read TGCAGCGTTGCAGGGGGAACAAGGACCGGGGAGCTGTTTTTT.

CDR3 DNA sequence: TGTGCCAGCAGCCCACGCGGAAGGGGAGGCATTTCACACACCGGGGAGCTGTTTTTT. Translated: CASSPRGRGGISHTGELFF. This chain uses TRBV7-3 with TRBJ2-2, with D perhaps matching TRBD2 (6 bases). The germline CDR1 and CDR2 sequences are SGHTA and FQGTGA. Trimming removed 5 bases from V and 3 bases from J, with 25 bases in between. The CDR3 is 19 amino acids.

V and J are TRBV10-1 and TRBJ1-2; a possible D gene is TRBD1 (6 bases). This CDR3 contains 18 residues. The ends were cut back, 7 bases at V and 2 bases at J, with 26 bases in the middle. Germline values: CDR1 WNHNN, CDR2 SYGVQD (reference sequence). CDR3 nucleotides: TGCGCCAGCATAAGAAGGACAGACCTCAATAGGACAAACTATGGCTACACCTTC. Its protein product is CASIRRTDLNRTNYGYTF.

The V gene is TRBV4-1, the J gene TRBJ1-4, with 8 bases aligning to TRBD1. Germline trimming cut 1 base from V and 5 bases from J; bases unmatched to any gene: 0. This CDR3 has 14 amino acids. Germline CDR1 and CDR2: MGHRA and YSYEKL. Here the CDR3 reads CASSQGTGNEKLFF. CDR3 in DNA: TGCGCCAGCAGCCAAGGGACAGGGAATGAAAAACTGTTTTTT.

The J gene is TRBJ1-1, the V gene TRBV18, with D maybe TRBD1 (6 bases). This CDR3 spans 15 amino acids. Per the germline V gene, CDR1 is KGHSH and CDR2 is LQKENI. V was trimmed by 3 bases and J by 4 bases, leaving 15 bases between them. The CDR3 DNA sequence: TGTGCCAGCTCACCTCTTCAGGGGCTCGGCACTGAAGCTTTCTTT. As protein: CASSPLQGLGTEAFF.

The chain is built from TRBV19 and TRBJ1-1; D ambiguous. This CDR3 has 13 residues. CDR1 is LNHDA, CDR2 SQIVND, per germline (reference sequence). Trimming removed 9 bases from V and 1 base from J, with 12 bases in between. The CDR3 bases are TGTGCCAGCCGACAATTCCGGAACACTGAAGCTTTCTTT. This codes for CASRQFRNTEAFF.

The V gene is TRBV2, the J gene TRBJ1-2; 8 nucleotides match TRBD1. The CDR3 length is 13 residues. The germline V gene has CDR1 SNHLY and CDR2 FYNNEI. Unmatched junction bases numbered 6, after V lost 6 bases and J lost 6 bases. CDR3 nucleotides: TGTGCCAGCAGAAGGACAGGGACGGATGGCTACACCTTC. Translating it yields CASRRTGTDGYTF.

The CDR3 DNA is TGTGCCAGCAGCGTAGCTAAAGGGACAGGGGATAGCAATCAGCCCCAGCATTTT. This translates into CASSVAKGTGDSNQPQHF. This chain uses TRBV9 with TRBJ1-5, with 10 bases lining up with TRBD1. Losses at the gene ends were 0 bases for V and 0 bases for J; bases not matched to a gene: 6. The CDR3 covers 18 residues. In germline, CDR1 is SGDLS, CDR2 YYNGEE.

This chain joins TRBV18 and TRBJ1-1, with TRBD1 identical over 7 bases. The CDR3 spans 14 residues. V was pared by 6 bases and J by 1 base, with 5 bases of the junction left unmatched. Germline V gene data show CDR1 as KGHSH and CDR2 as LQKENI. This chain's CDR3 is CASSQGQRNTEAFF. CDR3 nucleotide sequence: TGTGCCAGCTCTCAGGGACAGAGGAACACTGAAGCTTTCTTT.

CDR3 in amino acids: CASSAGEGIGEQFF. Written as DNA, the CDR3 is TGTGCCAGCAGCGCGGGGGAGGGAATTGGGGAGCAGTTCTTC. The chain joins TRBV11-3 to TRBJ2-1; 7 bases map to TRBD2. The J segment lost 10 bases and the V segment lost 5 bases, leaving 11 bases of the junction unmatched. The V gene's germline CDR1 is SGHNT and CDR2 YENEEA. The CDR3 runs 14 residues.

This sequence joins TRBV5-6 and TRBJ2-5; D remains unclear. V was pared by 0 bases and J by 5 bases, with 8 bases between. The CDR3 covers 13 residues. Germline CDR1 SGHDT, CDR2 YYEEEE. The CDR3 sequence is CASSLGSVETQYF. The CDR3 DNA is TGTGCCAGCAGCTTGGGGTCTGTGGAGACCCAGTACTTC. Full variable domain (missing parts from reference TRBV5-6 and TRBJ2-5): DAGVTQSPTHLIKTRGQQVTLRCSPKSGHDTVSWYQQALGQGPQFIFQYYEEEERQRGNFPDRFSGHQFPNYSSELNVNALLLGDSALYLCASSLGSVETQYFGPGTRLLVL.

V gene TRBV19 combines with J gene TRBJ1-1; D gene ambiguous. Germline CDR1 is LNHDA and CDR2 is SQIVND (reference sequence). This CDR3 comprises 14 residues. With 6 bases removed from V and 0 bases from J, the gap between germline ends came to 11 bases. The CDR3 DNA follows: TGTGCCAGTAGCGGACGGTTGATGAACACTGAAGCTTTCTTT. The encoded protein is CASSGRLMNTEAFF.

This rearrangement joins TRBV6-1 to TRBJ2-5; tentatively, D is TRBD2 (5 bases). This CDR3 contains 16 residues. Germline lookup yields CDR1 MNHNS and CDR2 SASEGT. V was trimmed by 0 bases and J by 4 bases, leaving 15 bases between them. CDR3: CASSEASSGNRETQYF. The CDR3 DNA reads as TGTGCCAGCAGTGAAGCAAGTTCCGGGAATAGAGAGACCCAGTACTTC.

V is TRBV18 and J is TRBJ1-1; 9 bases fit TRBD1. Trimming took 6 bases from V and 5 from J; bases not matched to a gene: 10. Germline CDR1 reads KGHSH; CDR2 reads LQKENI. The CDR3 is 15 amino acids. CDR3 sequence (DNA): TGTGCCAGCTCCCCCGTGACAGGGGGGAGGACTGAAGCTTTCTTT. Translating gives CASSPVTGGRTEAFF. Full variable domain (rest looked up from reference TRBV18 and TRBJ1-1): NAGVMQNPRHLVRRRGQEARLRCSPMKGHSHVYWYRQLPEEGLKFMVYLQKENIIDESGMPKERFSAEFPKEGPSILRIQQVVRGDSAAYFCASSPVTGGRTEAFFGQGTRLTVV.

A remark on this clone: A read error may produce the germline difference seen at one junction end. This sample also contains other DNA sequences that code for the same CDR3. This chain uses TRBV5-6 with TRBJ1-5, with a weak D call TRBD1 (6 bases). This CDR3 contains 15 residues. Germline values: CDR1 SGHDT, CDR2 YYEEEE. CDR3 in DNA: TGTGCCAGTAGCTTGTCGCCAGGGGCCAATCAGCCCCAGCATTTT. The encoded protein is CASSLSPGANQPQHF.

V gene TRBV13 combines with J gene TRBJ2-5; D tentatively fits TRBD1 or TRBD2 (6 bases each). The CDR3 has 14 amino acids. V was shortened by 2 bases and J by 5 bases, with 12 bases between the two germline ends. The germline V gene encodes CDR1 PRHDT and CDR2 FYEKMQ (reference sequence). CDR3 protein: CASSLWSGGETQYF. The CDR3 DNA is TGTGCCAGCAGCTTATGGTCCGGGGGCGAGACCCAGTACTTC.

In its sample, this clone was seen once. This sequence joins TRBV6-1 and TRBJ1-4; the match to TRBD1 covers 7 bases. Trimming took 2 bases from V and 5 from J; bases not matched to a gene: 14. Germline loops: CDR1 MNHNS, CDR2 SASEGT. The CDR3 covers 18 residues. The CDR3 nucleotides read TGTGCCAGCAGTGAATCCCCTGGGACAGCACCCTGGAATGAAAAACTGTTTTTT. This codes for CASSESPGTAPWNEKLFF.

The V gene is TRBV28, the J gene TRBJ1-1; D perhaps matches TRBD1 (6 bases). Between the trimmed V and J ends, which lost 5 bases and 10 bases, there was a span of 17 bases. This CDR3 comprises 13 residues. CDR1 MDHEN and CDR2 SYDVKM come from the germline V gene. The CDR3 reads CASSQQGGLGAFF. In DNA form, the CDR3 reads TGTGCCAGCAGTCAACAGGGAGGTCTGGGAGCTTTCTTT.

This chain joins TRBV14 and TRBJ2-2; D may be TRBD2 (6 bases). V was cut by 5 bases and J by 8 bases, with 12 bases left in between. The CDR3 covers 13 residues. Per germline, CDR1 SGHDN and CDR2 FVKESK. The CDR3: CASSWRAKGELFF. The CDR3 coding sequence is TGTGCCAGCAGCTGGAGGGCCAAGGGGGAGCTGTTTTTT.

This clone was counted between two and nine times. The V call is TRBV2, the J call TRBJ2-1; maybe TRBD2 (9 bases). The V gene's germline CDR1 is SNHLY and CDR2 FYNNEI. Trimming took off 2 bases at V and 9 bases at J, with 20 bases between the two ends. The CDR3 consists of 16 residues. CDR3 in DNA: TGTGCCAGCAGTGAATCGTATGCTAGCGGGACAGGTGAGCAGTTCTTC. This codes for CASSESYASGTGEQFF.

Only one count was recorded for this clone. J is TRBJ1-1 and V is TRBV11-3; D unresolved. V shed 5 bases and J shed 0 bases, with 10 bases lying between them. Germline V gene data show CDR1 as SGHNT and CDR2 as YENEEA. The length of the CDR3 is 14 residues. Here the CDR3 reads CASSLGGLNTEAFF. Written as DNA, the CDR3 is TGTGCCAGCAGCCTAGGAGGGTTGAACACTGAAGCTTTCTTT.

This rearrangement joins TRBV11-2 to TRBJ2-1; possible D gene TRBD1, 5 bases. This CDR3 comprises 12 residues. Germline assignment: CDR1 SGHAT and CDR2 FQNNGV. V shed 4 bases and J shed 12 bases, with 13 bases lying between them. As DNA, the CDR3 is TGTGCCAGCAGCTCGTGGACATTGCGGCAGTTCTTC. It is translated as CASSSWTLRQFF.

This chain joins TRBV10-3 and TRBJ1-1, with a tentative D call TRBD1 (5 bases). The V end lost 8 bases, the J end lost 1 base, and 17 bases lay between the germline ends. The CDR3 spans 15 residues. Germline lookup yields CDR1 ENHRY and CDR2 SYGVKD. CDR3 region: CAIAPEGPKNTEAFF. For the CDR3, the DNA is TGTGCCATCGCCCCGGAGGGACCCAAGAACACTGAAGCTTTCTTT.

The V and J genes are TRBV9 and TRBJ2-1; 7 nucleotides match TRBD1. Germline V lookup: CDR1 SGDLS, CDR2 YYNGEE. The CDR3 sequence is 15 residues long. Germline trimming cut 3 bases from V and 4 bases from J; bases unmatched to any gene: 7. The CDR3 region has the DNA TGTGCCAGCAGCGCGACAGGGTTGGGGTACAATGAGCAGTTCTTC. This translates into CASSATGLGYNEQFF.

The chain recombines TRBV24-1 with TRBJ2-1, with 9 positions matching TRBD2. Germline CDR1 is KGHDR and CDR2 is SFDVKD. The CDR3 totals 16 residues. Losses at the gene ends were 3 bases for V and 6 bases for J; bases not matched to a gene: 8. DNA of the CDR3: TGTGCCACCAGTGATCGGCTAGCGGGAACCCTCAATGAGCAGTTCTTC. The encoded protein is CATSDRLAGTLNEQFF.

The chain recombines TRBV18 with TRBJ2-3; tentatively, D is TRBD2 (5 bases). CDR1 and CDR2 from the germline V gene are KGHSH and LQKENI. V gave up 3 bases and J gave up 0 bases, with 10 bases separating them. The CDR3 has 15 amino acids. The CDR3 DNA sequence: TGTGCCAGCTCACCCCTCAGCGGAAGCACAGATACGCAGTATTTT. This codes for CASSPLSGSTDTQYF.

The chain joins TRBV4-2 to TRBJ1-2; a possible D gene is TRBD1 (5 bases). The CDR3 loop spans 13 amino acids. The germline gives CDR1 LGHNA, CDR2 YNFKEQ. The V end lost 0 bases, the J end lost 6 bases, and 8 bases lay between the germline ends. The DNA of the CDR3 is TGTGCCAGCAGCCAAGACGGGGGGGATGGCTACACCTTC. As protein: CASSQDGGDGYTF.

The CDR3 DNA is TGTGCCAGCAGCCCAGGTGTGGGGTCGGAGTACTTC. It encodes CASSPGVGSEYF. This sequence joins TRBV3-1 (or the pseudogene TRBV3-2) and TRBJ2-7; D is uncertain. Deletions cut 4 bases from V and 11 bases from J, with 15 bases between. Per the germline V gene, CDR1 is LGHDT and CDR2 is YNNKEL (reference sequence). CDR3 length: 12 amino acids.

This sequence joins TRBV9 and TRBJ2-7; 9 bases are a match to TRBD1. CDR1 SGDLS and CDR2 YYNGEE come from the germline V gene. The V gene end was trimmed by 3 bases and the J gene end by 1 base; junction bases not matched to a gene: 8. This CDR3 has 16 amino acids. The CDR3 bases are TGTGCCAGCAGCGACAATTCCGGGACAGGGTCCTACGAGCAGTACTTC. Its protein product is CASSDNSGTGSYEQYF.

The chain joins TRBV9 to TRBJ2-7, with 9 positions matching TRBD2. The CDR3 loop spans 13 amino acids. V lost 3 bases to trimming and J lost 4 bases; unmatched junction nucleotides: 2. The V gene's germline CDR1 is SGDLS and CDR2 YYNGEE. The CDR3 DNA follows: TGTGCCAGCAGCGAGGGACTAGCTTACGAGCAGTACTTC. It is translated as CASSEGLAYEQYF.